This TCR beta chain was recovered during a study of vaccination and CD4 T cells after COVID-19. Study details: Stimulation used overlapping spike peptides from SARS-CoV-2, HCoV-NL63, HCoV-OC43 and HCoV-229E.

Comment on this clonotype: Its target is unknown.

Indicated treatment: approximately nine-day PBMC culture with coronavirus spike peptide pools or control peptides (ViraFEST assay). CDR1 and CDR2 (germline): SGHTA, FQGNSA. The CDR3 covers 13 residues. Between the trimmed V and J ends, which lost 0 bases and 6 bases, there was a span of 6 bases. Cultured CD4+ T cells had their DNA profiled by the Oncomine TCR Beta short-read assay. It was from cultured CD4+ T cells that genomic DNA was extracted. TCRdb passed the PCR reads through MiXCR, listing each CDR3 protein once. The sample has about 17,000 distinct CDR3 sequences, about 60% seen once. The source is a human donor who had recovered from COVID-19. The rearrangement uses TRBV7-2 and TRBJ2-1; no firm D call. The sequencing sample was made of CD4+ T cells from blood, cultured in vitro. The CDR3 protein is CASSLAGFNEQFF. CDR3 bases: TGTGCCAGCAGCTTAGCGGGCTTCAATGAGCAGTTCTTC. Drawing the rest from reference TRBV7-2 and TRBJ2-1, the complete variable domain is GAGVSQSPSNKVTEKGKDVELRCDPISGHTALYWYRQSLGQGLEFLIYFQGNSAPDKSGLPSDRFSAERTGGSVSTLTIQRTQQEDSAVYLCASSLAGFNEQFFGPGTRLTVL.